The next 22 T cell receptor beta chains were all read from a single sample in a study of T cell responses to AZD1222 COVID-19 vaccine. The repertoire was sequenced with immunoSEQ multiplex PCR; TCRdb's copy has only in-frame clones and lacks some. The table records 60,000 to 85,000 clones, 65% to 80% of them present only once. The sample was peripheral blood, taken 28 days after the second dose of the MenACWY control vaccine. These receptors originate from an adult who received the MenACWY meningococcal vaccine as a control.

CDR3 residues: CASSFSKGAYGYTF. The CDR3 nucleotides read TGTGCCAGCAGTTTTTCTAAGGGGGCATATGGCTACACCTTC. The chain combines TRBV28 with TRBJ1-2, with TRBD1 identical over 7 bases. With V trimmed by 3 bases and J by 5 bases, 6 bases remained unmatched. The CDR3 runs to 14 residues. Germline V gene sequence: CDR1 MDHEN, CDR2 SYDVKM.

Written as DNA, the CDR3 is TGTGCCAGCAGCTTAAGGAAGGAAGCGCTGGACGAAAAACTGTTTTTT. This sequence encodes CASSLRKEALDEKLFF. The J gene is TRBJ1-4, the V gene TRBV7-2; D not certain. Trimming removed 2 bases at V and 8 bases at J, with 18 bases between. Germline loops: CDR1 SGHTA, CDR2 FQGNSA. The CDR3 consists of 16 residues.

The rearrangement joins TRBV3-1 (or the pseudogene TRBV3-2) to TRBJ1-1; 7 bases agree with TRBD1. From germline, CDR1 is LGHDT and CDR2 YNNKEL (reference sequence). CDR3 length: 14 residues. The ends lost 3 bases at V and 3 bases at J; junction bases unmatched: 4. The CDR3, as DNA: TGTGCCAGCAGCCACCTAGGGACAGACACTGAAGCTTTCTTT. It yields the protein CASSHLGTDTEAFF.

The genes are TRBV10-3 and TRBJ2-7, with D possibly TRBD2 on 6 matching bases. Germline CDR1 is ENHRY and CDR2 is SYGVKD. V lost 7 bases to trimming and J lost 6 bases, with 16 bases between them. The CDR3 consists of 13 residues. CDR3 region: CAITSRDSSEQYF. The CDR3 DNA sequence: TGTGCCATCACCTCTAGGGACTCTAGCGAGCAGTACTTC.

This chain's CDR3 is CASTPLAGGYEQYF. The CDR3 nucleotides are TGTGCCAGCACCCCACTAGCGGGAGGCTACGAGCAGTACTTC. The genes are TRBV2 and TRBJ2-7; 12 bases align to TRBD2. The ends lost 7 bases at V and 3 bases at J; junction bases unmatched: 4. CDR3 length equals 14 residues. CDR1 and CDR2 (germline): SNHLY, FYNNEI.

The chain employs TRBV2 and TRBJ2-5; 11 nucleotides line up with TRBD2. CDR1 is SNHLY, CDR2 FYNNEI, per germline. The V segment lost 7 bases and the J segment 10 bases; nucleotides outside the gene matches: 20. This CDR3 comprises 17 residues. CDR3 region: CASMLTSGNNWAGLQYF. The CDR3 nucleotides read TGTGCCAGCATGTTGACTAGCGGGAACAATTGGGCTGGCCTCCAGTACTTC.

The chain couples TRBV29-1 to TRBJ2-1, with 7 bases lining up with TRBD1. The CDR3 runs to 14 residues. Trimming at V came to 6 bases and at J to 3 bases, leaving 8 bases not matched to a gene. CDR1 SQVTM and CDR2 ANQGSEA come from the germline V gene. CDR3 loop: CSVVRDSNYNEQFF. The CDR3 region has the DNA TGCAGCGTAGTCCGGGACAGTAACTACAATGAGCAGTTCTTC.

A few counts support this clone. This rearrangement joins TRBV7-2 to TRBJ2-2, with D unresolved. CDR3 size: 14 residues. V lost 1 base, J lost 4 bases, and 7 bases lay in between. Germline V gives CDR1 SGHTA, CDR2 FQGNSA. The CDR3 region has the DNA TGTGCCAGCAGCTTAGGCCAGCTCACCGGGGAGCTGTTTTTT. This sequence encodes CASSLGQLTGELFF.

V and J are TRBV29-1 and TRBJ1-1; 9 bases match TRBD1. Germline CDR1 reads SQVTM; CDR2 reads ANQGSEA. The CDR3 has 13 residues. The V gene end was trimmed by 8 bases and the J gene end by 5 bases; junction bases not matched to a gene: 9. The CDR3: CSIHGQGQTEAFF. The CDR3 coding sequence is TGCAGCATCCACGGACAGGGGCAAACTGAAGCTTTCTTT.

The gene calls are TRBV30 and TRBJ1-6; no definite D call. CDR1 and CDR2 from the germline V gene are GTSNPN and SVGIG (reference sequence). The CDR3 totals 16 residues. V was pared by 2 bases and J by 8 bases, with 19 bases between. CDR3 region: CAWSKGIGISYSPLHF. The CDR3 coding sequence is TGTGCCTGGAGTAAAGGGATCGGGATCAGTTATTCACCCCTCCACTTT.

This clone was recorded a few times. This chain connects TRBV9 to TRBJ2-3; tentatively, D is TRBD1 (5 bases). Germline V CDR1 and CDR2: SGDLS, YYNGEE. V lost 4 bases, J lost 4 bases, and 19 bases lay in between. The CDR3 totals 16 residues. CDR3 protein: CASSLSGIPTADTQYF. The CDR3 region has the DNA TGTGCCAGCAGCCTCTCAGGGATTCCGACGGCAGATACGCAGTATTTT. The whole variable domain, remainder taken from reference TRBV9 and TRBJ2-3, is DSGVTQTPKHLITATGQRVTLRCSPRSGDLSVYWYQQSLDQGLQFLIQYYNGEERAKGNILERFSAQQFPDLHSELNLSSLELGDSALYFCASSLSGIPTADTQYFGPGTRLTVL.

The rearrangement uses TRBV30 and TRBJ1-2; D possibly corresponds to TRBD1 (5 bases). This CDR3 spans 10 amino acids. Looked up from germline, CDR1 is GTSNPN and CDR2 is SVGIG (reference sequence). The V gene lost 7 bases and the J gene lost 12 bases, with 15 bases spanning the gap. Written as DNA, the CDR3 is TGTGCCTTGCTATCCTCGGGGCACACCTTC. This sequence encodes CALLSSGHTF.

The chain joins TRBV5-6 to TRBJ1-2, with 7 bases identical to TRBD1. The CDR3 runs 15 residues. V lost 2 bases and J lost 5; bases outside the gene matches: 9. Germline assignment: CDR1 SGHDT and CDR2 YYEEEE. CDR3 protein: CASSFLGGAGYGYTF. The DNA for the CDR3 is TGTGCCAGCAGCTTCCTAGGGGGCGCTGGGTATGGCTACACCTTC.

The chain has TRBV18 and TRBJ1-3; D is undetermined. This CDR3 has 16 residues. V was pared by 6 bases and J by 0 bases, with 15 bases between. Per germline, CDR1 KGHSH and CDR2 LQKENI. The CDR3 nucleotides read TGTGCCAGCTCCACGGGAGGCCCCCACTCTGGAAACACCATATATTTT. It specifies CASSTGGPHSGNTIYF.

V is TRBV19 and J is TRBJ2-1; 12 bases agree with TRBD2. Germline V gene sequence: CDR1 LNHDA, CDR2 SQIVND (reference sequence). The CDR3 extends over 17 amino acids. J gave up 10 bases and V 3 bases, and 13 bases lay outside the gene matches. Written as DNA, the CDR3 is TGTGCCAGTAGTATGGAACTAGCGGGAGGAACGACGCGGGAGCAGTTCTTC. Its translation: CASSMELAGGTTREQFF. Supplemented by reference TRBV19 and TRBJ2-1, the full variable domain reads DGGITQSPKYLFRKEGQNVTLSCEQNLNHDAMYWYRQDPGQGLRLIYYSQIVNDFQKGDIAEGYSVSREKKESFPLTVTSAQKNPTAFYLCASSMELAGGTTREQFFGPGTRLTVL.

The chain has TRBV5-4 and TRBJ2-1; the D gene is possibly TRBD1 (5 bases). The V and J ends lost 3 bases and 2 bases respectively, with 12 bases between them. CDR1 and CDR2 (germline): SGHNT, YYREEE (reference sequence). This CDR3 contains 15 residues. The chain's CDR3 is CASSSRQIPYNEQFF. CDR3 sequence (DNA): TGTGCCAGCAGCTCAAGACAGATCCCCTACAATGAGCAGTTCTTC.

This clone was seen only a few times. The chain combines TRBV19 with TRBJ1-2, with a tentative D call TRBD1 (5 bases). The CDR3 is 13 residues long. From germline, CDR1 is LNHDA and CDR2 SQIVND (reference sequence). V lost 6 bases and J 3 bases, leaving 11 bases between the germline ends. In nucleotides, the CDR3 is TGTGCCAGTAGAGACGGGGCAGACTATGGCTACACCTTC. It codes for CASRDGADYGYTF.

The chain carries TRBV12-3 or TRBV12-4 and TRBJ1-5; tentatively, D is TRBD1 (5 bases). CDR3 length: 13 amino acids. Trimming shortened V by 5 bases and J by 7 bases, and 12 bases separated the two germline ends. CDR3 in DNA: TGTGCCAGCAGTCCAGGGACGGACCAGCCCCAGCATTTT. This encodes CASSPGTDQPQHF.

With regard to this clone: Other DNA sequences in this specimen translate into the identical CDR3. The J gene is TRBJ2-2, the V gene TRBV7-3; D ambiguous. Germline assignment: CDR1 SGHTA and CDR2 FQGTGA. Trimming shortened V by 6 bases and J by 0 bases, and 5 bases separated the two germline ends. This CDR3 has 13 amino acids. This CDR3 reads CASSLSNTGELFF. DNA of the CDR3: TGTGCCAGCAGTTTATCGAACACCGGGGAGCTGTTTTTT.

The sample holds a few counts of this clone. The chain combines TRBV27 with TRBJ1-1; TRBD1 matches at 11 bases. This CDR3 region has 19 residues. V dropped 6 bases and J dropped 3; count of bases not matched to a gene: 18. Germline V gene sequence: CDR1 MNHEY, CDR2 SMNVEV (reference sequence). CDR3 bases: TGTGCCAGCAGCCCCTCCACCGGGACAGGGGGGAAAGCGGACACTGAAGCTTTCTTT. This codes for CASSPSTGTGGKADTEAFF.

This clone was picked up a small number of times. The chain joins TRBV12-5 to TRBJ1-4, with D maybe TRBD1 (5 bases). The ends were cut back, 6 bases at V and 5 bases at J, with 13 bases in the middle. Germline CDR1 reads LGHNT; CDR2 reads FRNRAP. The CDR3 runs to 14 residues. This chain's CDR3 is CASGPRRQNEKLFF. The CDR3 DNA sequence: TGTGCTAGTGGGCCTAGAAGACAGAATGAAAAACTGTTTTTT.

J is TRBJ2-5 and V is TRBV9, with D perhaps matching TRBD2 (6 bases). The CDR3 runs to 16 residues. CDR1 and CDR2 from the germline V gene are SGDLS and YYNGEE. V was clipped by 0 bases and J by 5 bases, with 17 bases between them. DNA of the CDR3: TGTGCCAGCAGCGTAGGTTCGGGACTCCCAACGGAGACCCAGTACTTC. Protein sequence: CASSVGSGLPTETQYF. The complete variable domain, with remaining parts taken from reference TRBV9 and TRBJ2-5, reads DSGVTQTPKHLITATGQRVTLRCSPRSGDLSVYWYQQSLDQGLQFLIQYYNGEERAKGNILERFSAQQFPDLHSELNLSSLELGDSALYFCASSVGSGLPTETQYFGPGTRLLVL.